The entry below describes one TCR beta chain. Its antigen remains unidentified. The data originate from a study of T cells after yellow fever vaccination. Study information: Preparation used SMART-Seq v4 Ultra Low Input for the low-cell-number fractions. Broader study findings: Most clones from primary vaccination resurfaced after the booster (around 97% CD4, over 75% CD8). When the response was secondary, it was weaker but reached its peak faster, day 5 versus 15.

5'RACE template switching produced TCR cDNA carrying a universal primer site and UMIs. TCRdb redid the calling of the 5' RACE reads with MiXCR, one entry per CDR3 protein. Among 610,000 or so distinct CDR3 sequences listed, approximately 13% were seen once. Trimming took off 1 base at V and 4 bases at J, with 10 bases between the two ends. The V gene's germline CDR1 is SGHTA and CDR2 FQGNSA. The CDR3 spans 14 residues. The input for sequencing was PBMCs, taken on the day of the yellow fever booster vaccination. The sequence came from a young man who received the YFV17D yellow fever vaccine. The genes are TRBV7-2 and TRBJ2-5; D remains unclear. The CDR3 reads CASSLGRYVETQYF. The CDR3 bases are TGTGCCAGCAGCTTAGGGCGCTACGTAGAGACCCAGTACTTC.